The TCR beta chain under discussion was sequenced for a study of blood T cell repertoires in COVID-19. As for the study in general: Donors in the United States, Italy and Spain gave samples during acute or convalescent COVID-19. The analysed material was cDNA or gDNA that came from T cells, B-cell-depleted T cells, or PBMCs.

How the authors handled the data: Reference gene primer amplification gave estimated nucleated cell counts. TCRdb's table, derived via immunoSEQ multiplex PCR, lists solely in-frame clones and lacks some. V and J calls and clone size are as listed in that table; D and trimming were resolved from the DNA. The sample includes 150,000 or so clones, 84% seen only once; the top ten take 30% to 45%. The CDR3 contains 16 residues. Germline CDR1 is SGHNT and CDR2 is YYREEE (reference sequence). V was pared by 0 bases and J by 2 bases, with 6 bases of the junction left unmatched. The TCR originated in a human donor in a cohort sampled during active COVID-19. This chain joins TRBV5-4 and TRBJ2-3; 7 bases are a match to TRBD2. Sequenced material: peripheral blood. CDR3 sequence: CASSLVSGTYTDTQYF. For the CDR3, the DNA is TGTGCCAGCAGCTTGGTGAGCGGGACTTACACAGATACGCAGTATTTT.